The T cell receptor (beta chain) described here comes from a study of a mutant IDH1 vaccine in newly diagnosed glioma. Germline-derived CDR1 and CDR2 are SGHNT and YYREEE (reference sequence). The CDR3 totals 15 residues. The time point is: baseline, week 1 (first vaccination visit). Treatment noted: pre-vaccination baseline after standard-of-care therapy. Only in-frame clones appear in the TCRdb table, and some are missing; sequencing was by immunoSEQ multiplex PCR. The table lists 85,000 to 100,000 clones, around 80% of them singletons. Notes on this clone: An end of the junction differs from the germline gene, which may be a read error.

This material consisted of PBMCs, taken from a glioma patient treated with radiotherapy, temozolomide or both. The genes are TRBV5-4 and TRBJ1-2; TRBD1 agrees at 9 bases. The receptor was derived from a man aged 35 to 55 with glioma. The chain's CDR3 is CASSLGTGSTYGYTF. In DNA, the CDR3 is TGCGCCAGCAGCCTCGGGACAGGGAGCACCTATGGCTACACCTTC. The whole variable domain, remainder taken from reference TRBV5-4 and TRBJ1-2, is ETGVTQSPTHLIKTRGQQVTLRCSSQSGHNTVSWYQQALGQGPQFIFQYYREEENGRGNFPPRFSGLQFPNYSSELNVNALELDDSALYLCASSLGTGSTYGYTFGSGTRLTVV.